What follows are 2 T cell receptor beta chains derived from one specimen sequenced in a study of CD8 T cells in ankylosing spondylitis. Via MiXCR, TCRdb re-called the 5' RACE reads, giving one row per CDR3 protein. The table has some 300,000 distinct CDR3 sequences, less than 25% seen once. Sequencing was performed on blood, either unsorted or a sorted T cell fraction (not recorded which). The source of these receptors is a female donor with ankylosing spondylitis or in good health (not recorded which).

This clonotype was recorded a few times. CDR3 residues: CASSPRSLVRAGEQYF. Here the CDR3 DNA reads TGTGCCAGCTCACCCAGGTCGCTAGTTCGGGCGGGCGAGCAGTACTTC. The V call is TRBV18, the J call TRBJ2-7; D may be TRBD2 (5 bases). Germline V gene sequence: CDR1 KGHSH, CDR2 LQKENI. The V end was cut by 3 bases, the J end by 6 bases, with 21 bases between. This CDR3 is built from 16 residues.

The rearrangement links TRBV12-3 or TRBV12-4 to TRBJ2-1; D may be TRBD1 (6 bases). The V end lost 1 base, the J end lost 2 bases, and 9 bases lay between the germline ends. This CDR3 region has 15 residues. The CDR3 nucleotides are TGTGCCAGCAGTTTAGGCAGGGGCGCCTACAATGAGCAGTTCTTC. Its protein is CASSLGRGAYNEQFF.